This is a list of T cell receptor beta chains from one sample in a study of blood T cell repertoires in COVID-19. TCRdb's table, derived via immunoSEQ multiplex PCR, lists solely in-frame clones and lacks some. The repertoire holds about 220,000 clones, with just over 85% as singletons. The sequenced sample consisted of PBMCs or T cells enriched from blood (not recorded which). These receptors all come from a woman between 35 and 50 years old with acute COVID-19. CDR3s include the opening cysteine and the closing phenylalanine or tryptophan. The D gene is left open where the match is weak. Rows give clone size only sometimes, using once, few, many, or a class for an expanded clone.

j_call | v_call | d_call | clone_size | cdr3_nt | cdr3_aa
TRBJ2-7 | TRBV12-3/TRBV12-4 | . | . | TGTGCCAGCAGGCAGGGGAGCTCCTACGAGCAGTACTTC | CASRQGSSYEQYF
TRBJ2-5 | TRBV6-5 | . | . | TGTGCCAGCGGTAGAGGACAAGAGACCCAGTACTTC | CASGRGQETQYF
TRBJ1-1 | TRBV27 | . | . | TGTGCCAGCAGTTTATACCACCCCAGGGGCGCAGAAGCTTTCTTT | CASSLYHPRGAEAFF
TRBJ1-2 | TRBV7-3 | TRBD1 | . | TGTGCCAGCAGCGCCGGGACAGGGAAGGGAATTGGCGGCTACACCTTC | CASSAGTGKGIGGYTF
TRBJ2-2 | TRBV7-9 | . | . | TGTGCCAGCAGCCCACCAGGGACCGGGGAGCTGTTTTTT | CASSPPGTGELFF
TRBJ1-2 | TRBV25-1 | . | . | TGTGCCAGCTCTGGCGGTATCGGTGGCTACACCTTC | CASSGGIGGYTF
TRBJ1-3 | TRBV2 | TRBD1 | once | TGTGCCAGCACTTCGGACAGGGCTGGAAACACCATATATTTT | CASTSDRAGNTIYF
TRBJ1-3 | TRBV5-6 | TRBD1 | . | TGTGCCAGCAGCTTTCAGGGGGTATCAGGAAACACCATATATTTT | CASSFQGVSGNTIYF
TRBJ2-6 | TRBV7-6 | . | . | TGTGCCAGCAGCATGAGTACCTCTGGGGCCAACGTCCTGACTTTC | CASSMSTSGANVLTF
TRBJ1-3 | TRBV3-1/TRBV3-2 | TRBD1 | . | TGTGCCAGCAGCCACAATACAGGGGCCAGGGGAAACACCATATATTTT | CASSHNTGARGNTIYF
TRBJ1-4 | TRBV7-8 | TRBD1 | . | TGTGCCAGCAGCTTGGGTTTCGGTCGCCGGGACAGGGAAGAAAAACTGTTTTTT | CASSLGFGRRDREEKLFF
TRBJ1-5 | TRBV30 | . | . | TGTGCCTGGACACTAGATAGCAATCAGCCCCAGCATTTT | CAWTLDSNQPQHF
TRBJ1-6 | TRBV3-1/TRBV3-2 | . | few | TGTGCCAGCAGCACCCGCGCCCCCAGGGGTAGTTCACCCCTCCACTTT | CASSTRAPRGSSPLHF
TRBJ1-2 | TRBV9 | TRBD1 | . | TGTGCCAGCAGCGGAAACAGGGGGACTAACTATGGCTACACCTTC | CASSGNRGTNYGYTF
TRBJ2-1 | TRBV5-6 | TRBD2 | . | TGTGCCAGCAGCTTTCTAGCGGGGCGCCTTAGCTCCTACAATGAGCAGTTCTTC | CASSFLAGRLSSYNEQFF
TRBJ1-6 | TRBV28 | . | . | TGTGCCAGCAGTTTATGGTCAGGGGTCTATAATTCACCCCTCCACTTT | CASSLWSGVYNSPLHF
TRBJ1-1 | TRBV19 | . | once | TGTGCCAGTAGGGACAGTAGACACACTGAAGCTTTCTTT | CASRDSRHTEAFF
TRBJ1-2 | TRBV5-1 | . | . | TGCGCCAGCAGCTTGTCCGGGACTAACTATGGCTACACCTTC | CASSLSGTNYGYTF
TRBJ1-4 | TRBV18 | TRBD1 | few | TGTGCCAGCTCACCGGGACAGAATGAAAAACTGTTTTTT | CASSPGQNEKLFF
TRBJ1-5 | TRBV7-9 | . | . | TGTGCCAGCAGCTTACAGGGGCAGCCCCAGCATTTT | CASSLQGQPQHF
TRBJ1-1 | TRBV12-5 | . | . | TGTGCTAGTGGTTCCCTAAGGAACACTGAAGCTTTCTTT | CASGSLRNTEAFF
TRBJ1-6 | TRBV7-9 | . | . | TGTGCCAGCAGCACGACTTTTGGGTTCGGTAATTCACCCCTCCACTTT | CASSTTFGFGNSPLHF
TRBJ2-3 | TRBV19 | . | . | TGTGCCAGTGGCTCAGGGGCTAGCACAGATACGCAGTATTTT | CASGSGASTDTQYF
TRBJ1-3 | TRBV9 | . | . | TGTGCCAGCAGCCCCTGGACAGCTGGAAACACCATATATTTT | CASSPWTAGNTIYF
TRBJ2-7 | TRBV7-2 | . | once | TGTGCCAGCAGCTTCAGGTCTAGCATAATGTACGAGCAGTACTTC | CASSFRSSIMYEQYF
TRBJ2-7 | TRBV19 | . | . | TGTGCCAGTAGTATAGGGAGGTCCTCCTACGAGCAGTACTTC | CASSIGRSSYEQYF
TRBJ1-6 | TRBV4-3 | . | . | TGCGCCAGCAGCCAAGATCGGGCAGGGGCAAATTCACCCCTCCACTTT | CASSQDRAGANSPLHF
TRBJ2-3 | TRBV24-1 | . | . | TGTGCCACCAGTGATGGGAAGGAGGTCCGCACAGATACGCAGTATTTT | CATSDGKEVRTDTQYF
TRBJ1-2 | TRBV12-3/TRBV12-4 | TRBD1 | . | TGTGCCAGCAGGGGGACAGGGTATGGCTACACCTTC | CASRGTGYGYTF
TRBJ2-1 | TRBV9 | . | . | TGTGCCAGCAGCCTTGGGGGGAACCCCTACAATGAGCAGTTCTTC | CASSLGGNPYNEQFF
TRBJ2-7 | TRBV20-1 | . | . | TGCAGTGCTTACGGAGACTACGAGCAGTACTTC | CSAYGDYEQYF
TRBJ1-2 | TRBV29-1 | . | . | TGCAGCGTTGGACAGGATCCGGGATATGGCTACACCTTC | CSVGQDPGYGYTF
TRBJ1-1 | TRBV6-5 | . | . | TGTGCCAGCAGTTACGTAACAGTGGAGGGGTCCACTGAAGCTTTCTTT | CASSYVTVEGSTEAFF
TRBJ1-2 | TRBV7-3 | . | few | TGTGCCAGCAGCCCGGGGGGAGGTCTTAACTATGGCTACACCTTC | CASSPGGGLNYGYTF
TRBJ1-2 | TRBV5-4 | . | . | TGTGCCAGCAGCTTGGAATTTAGTTTGACAGCCGAAACCTTC | CASSLEFSLTAETF
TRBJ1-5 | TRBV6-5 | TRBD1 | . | TGTGCCAGCAAACCGGGACAGGCTAATCAGCCCCAGCATTTT | CASKPGQANQPQHF
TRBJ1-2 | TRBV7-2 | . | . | TGTGCCAGCAGCTTGGTTCCCTCCTTAGCTAACTATGGCTACACCTTC | CASSLVPSLANYGYTF
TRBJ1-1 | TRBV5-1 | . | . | TGCGCCAGCAGCTTGGAGGGCAGGGGTGGATGGGCTGAAGCTTTCTTT | CASSLEGRGGWAEAFF
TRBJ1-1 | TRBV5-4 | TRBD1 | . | TGTGCCAGCAGCTTGGCTACAGGGGGGAACACTGAAGCTTTCTTT | CASSLATGGNTEAFF
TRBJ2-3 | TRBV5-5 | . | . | TGTGCCAGCAGCCCAGCTAGCGTTGGAAGTACAGATACGCAGTATTTT | CASSPASVGSTDTQYF
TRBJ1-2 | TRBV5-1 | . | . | TGCGCCAGCAGGGAACCGACAGACTATGGCTACACCTTC | CASREPTDYGYTF